Shown below are 12 T cell receptor beta chains from a single sample sequenced in a study of T cell clonality in common variable immunodeficiency (dated by TCRdb to about 2015). The method behind the library was the immunoSEQ multiplex PCR assay. This is the immuneACCESS table as TCRdb keeps it, with only in-frame sequences that have V and J called. A part of the clones is gone; compared with another copy, unresolved V genes explain less than half, and the rest is unexplained. In this sample, about 35,000 clones appear, none counted once only. 3% of the sample belongs to the ten largest clones. Sequencing input: peripheral blood mononuclear cells. The receptors come from a person aged 18 to 75 in good health.

At least ten counts were recorded for this clone. The CDR3 end is not reached by the read, which stops 3 residues before it; the germline J gene fills it in. The chain carries TRBV5-1 and TRBJ2-5; D possibly corresponds to TRBD1 (6 bases). The CDR3 has 16 residues. Germline loops: CDR1 SGHRS, CDR2 YFSETQ. The V end was cut by 2 bases, the J end by 1 base, with 15 bases between. CDR3 DNA, as far as it was read: TGCGCCAGCAGCTTTTTTTTGACAGGCTCCCAAGAGACC. Translated, it gives CASSFFLTGSQET. The CDR3, in full, reads CASSFFLTGSQETQYF.

This clone was observed at least ten times. The read halts 3 residues ahead of the CDR3 end, with the missing end drawn from the germline J gene. The chain is built from TRBV9 and TRBJ2-7; 11 bases are shared with TRBD2. CDR3 length: 14 amino acids. Germline V lookup: CDR1 SGDLS, CDR2 YYNGEE. Unmatched junction bases numbered 1, after V lost 2 bases and J lost 3 bases. The sequenced part of the CDR3 DNA is TGTGCCAGCAGCGTTCTAGCGGGAGGCTACGAG. Protein: CASSVLAGGYE. The CDR3 reads in full as CASSVLAGGYEQYF.

This clone showed up many times. The CDR3 end is not reached by the read, which stops 3 residues before it; the germline J gene fills it in. The chain combines TRBV18 with TRBJ2-7; a weak D match, TRBD1 (5 bases). This CDR3 has 15 amino acids. In germline, CDR1 is KGHSH, CDR2 LQKENI. The V end lost 3 bases, the J end lost 0 bases, and 12 bases lay between the germline ends. The CDR3 reads CASSPRGRGSYEQYF. The part of the CDR3 DNA that was read is TGTGCCAGCTCACCTAGGGGAAGAGGCTCCTACGAG. The variable domain in full, with the rest retrieved from reference TRBV18 and TRBJ2-7, is NAGVMQNPRHLVRRRGQEARLRCSPMKGHSHVYWYRQLPEEGLKFMVYLQKENIIDESGMPKERFSAEFPKEGPSILRIQQVVRGDSAAYFCASSPRGRGSYEQYFGPGTRLTVT.

The table lists this clone with many counts. Read data end 3 residues before the CDR3 end; the end is taken from the germline J gene. V usage is TRBV6-2 or TRBV6-3 and J usage is TRBJ1-2; D remains ambiguous. CDR3 length: 14 amino acids. Germline V gene sequence: CDR1 MNHEY, CDR2 SVGEGT. Trimming pared 2 bases from V and 4 bases from J, leaving 11 bases between. The CDR3 bases that were read are TGTGCCAGCAGTTACGTCGGGGAACCCTATGGC. This codes for CASSYVGEPYG. The full CDR3 protein reads CASSYVGEPYGYTF.

In this sample, this clone turned up many times. CDR3 residues: CASRTDSDYGYTF. The sequenced CDR3 bases are TGTGCCAGCAGAACGGACAGCGACTATGGC. This sequence joins TRBV2 and TRBJ1-2; TRBD1 might be the D (6 bases). The read terminates 3 residues ahead of where the CDR3 ends, so the germline J gene completes it. The germline gives CDR1 SNHLY, CDR2 FYNNEI. CDR3 length: 13 amino acids. V lost 6 bases, J lost 3 bases, and 11 bases lay in between.

This clone was picked up many times. The read terminates 3 residues ahead of where the CDR3 ends, so the germline J gene completes it. The chain employs TRBV20-1 and TRBJ1-1; 8 bases are a match to TRBD1. Germline loops: CDR1 DFQATT, CDR2 SNEGSKA (reference sequence). The CDR3 loop spans 16 amino acids. The V segment lost 5 bases and the J segment 5 bases; nucleotides outside the gene matches: 16. The CDR3 reads CSAFGPGQDLGTEAFF. The DNA read from the CDR3 is TGCAGTGCTTTTGGTCCGGGACAGGACCTCGGGACTGAA.

This clone was seen a handful of times. From the germline J gene comes the end of the CDR3, since the read stops 3 residues before it. The V call is TRBV2, the J call TRBJ1-1; 7 nucleotides match TRBD1. Germline CDR1 reads SNHLY; CDR2 reads FYNNEI. This CDR3 region has 14 residues. J gave up 5 bases and V 4 bases, and 7 bases lay outside the gene matches. CDR3 bases read: TGTGCCAGCAGTGCGCTGACAGGGCGGACTGAA. This sequence encodes CASSALTGRTE. The full CDR3 protein reads CASSALTGRTEAFF.

This clone was observed at least ten times. The CDR3 is CASSLGGGASTEAFF. The DNA read from the CDR3 is TGTGCCAGCAGCTTAGGAGGAGGGGCCAGCACTGAA. The genes are TRBV7-9 and TRBJ1-1; D is perhaps TRBD1 (5 bases). The read ends 3 residues early relative to the CDR3; the germline J gene fills the gap. The length of the CDR3 is 15 residues. Germline V gene sequence: CDR1 SEHNR, CDR2 FQNEAQ (reference sequence). Trimming shortened V by 1 base and J by 4 bases, and 13 bases separated the two germline ends.

In this sample, this clone turned up many times. Read sequence stops 3 residues before the CDR3 end, and the germline J gene provides the missing end. This chain joins TRBV5-4 and TRBJ2-2; tentative D call: TRBD2 (6 bases). This CDR3 has 15 amino acids. Trimming took 3 bases from V and 0 from J, leaving 9 bases between them. Germline loops: CDR1 SGHNT, CDR2 YYREEE (reference sequence). The CDR3 DNA, read in part, is TGTGCCAGCAGCTCGGGACTGACGAACACCGGGGAG. This gives the protein CASSSGLTNTGE. The CDR3, in full, reads CASSSGLTNTGELFF.

This clone was seen repeatedly, ten times or more. The read gets to within 3 residues of the CDR3 end, and the germline J gene fills in the rest. The V call is TRBV20-1, the J call TRBJ2-1; 11 bases are shared with TRBD2. CDR1 and CDR2 (germline): DFQATT, SNEGSKA (reference sequence). Germline trimming cut 3 bases from V and 6 bases from J; bases unmatched to any gene: 10. The CDR3 contains 16 residues. Here the CDR3 reads CSASYVGTSGPNEQFF. The sequenced part of the CDR3 DNA is TGCAGTGCTAGTTACGTCGGGACTAGCGGCCCCAATGAG.

There are many counts of this clone. The read finishes 3 residues shy of the CDR3 end, and the germline J gene is used to complete it. This sequence joins TRBV7-7 and TRBJ2-5; D is perhaps TRBD2 (6 bases). With 2 bases removed from V and 5 bases from J, the gap between germline ends came to 9 bases. The V gene's germline CDR1 is SSHAT and CDR2 FNYEAQ (reference sequence). The CDR3 sequence is 13 residues long. The CDR3 protein is CASSLRAGETQYF. CDR3 DNA (partial): TGTGCCAGCAGCTTACGGGCGGGGGAGACC.

This clone was seen at least ten times. From the germline J gene comes the end of the CDR3, since the read stops 3 residues before it. This chain joins TRBV19 and TRBJ2-7; TRBD1 aligns across 7 bases. Germline trimming cut 6 bases from V and 3 bases from J; bases unmatched to any gene: 11. The germline V gene encodes CDR1 LNHDA and CDR2 SQIVND (reference sequence). The CDR3 is 15 residues long. The covered CDR3 bases are TGTGCCAGTAGGAAAGACCGGGACAGACGCTACGAG. This translates into CASRKDRDRRYE. The whole CDR3 sequence reads CASRKDRDRRYEQYF.